What follows describes a single TCR beta chain. The antigen is not known. This entry is derived from a study of cytomegalovirus exposure and HLA in healthy donors. Study findings and constraints: Sequencing had likely introduced a cluster of highly shared sequence variants as an artifact. A link between a missense DCLRE1C variant and TCR beta V- and J-gene trimming emerged from a later analysis. Among TCR beta chains, those listed as cytomegalovirus-associated numbered about 160.

The PCR employed 60 Vbeta primers together with 13 Jbeta primers. The method was immunoSEQ multiplex PCR; TCRdb's version includes in-frame clones alone and lacks a portion of them. The sample consists of more than 150,000 clones, 70% to 80% of them appearing once. J was trimmed by 4 bases and V by 5 bases; bases with no gene match: 15. CDR1 LNHDA and CDR2 SQIVND come from the germline V gene (reference sequence). The CDR3 runs 17 residues. The material sequenced was PBMCs. V usage is TRBV19 and J usage is TRBJ1-2; 8 nucleotides match TRBD1. This clonotype was obtained from a man aged 18 to 30 in good health and CMV-seronegative. CDR3 sequence (DNA): TGTGCCAGTAGTGACGATATGCCCAGGGGGCGGGTCTATGGCTACACCTTC. Residues: CASSDDMPRGRVYGYTF.